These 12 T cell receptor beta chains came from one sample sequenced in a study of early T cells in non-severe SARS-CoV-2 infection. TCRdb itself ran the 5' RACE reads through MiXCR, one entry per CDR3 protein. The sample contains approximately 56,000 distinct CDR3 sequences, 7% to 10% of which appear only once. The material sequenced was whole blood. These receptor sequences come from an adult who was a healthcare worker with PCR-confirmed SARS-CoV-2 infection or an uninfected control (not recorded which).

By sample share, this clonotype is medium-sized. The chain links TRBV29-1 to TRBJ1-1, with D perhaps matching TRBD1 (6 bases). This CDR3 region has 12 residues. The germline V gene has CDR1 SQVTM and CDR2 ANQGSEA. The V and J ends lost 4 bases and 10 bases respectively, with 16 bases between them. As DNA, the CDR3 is TGCAGCGTTGTTACGGGGGCTCAAGGAGCTTTCTTT. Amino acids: CSVVTGAQGAFF.

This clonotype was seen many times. CDR3 nucleotide sequence: TGTGCCAGCAGTTTATCCCAAGAGACCCAGTACTTC. This translates into CASSLSQETQYF. The chain employs TRBV12-3 or TRBV12-4 and TRBJ2-5; D call uncertain. CDR3 length: 12 residues. Deletions cut 2 bases from V and 1 base from J, with 2 bases between.

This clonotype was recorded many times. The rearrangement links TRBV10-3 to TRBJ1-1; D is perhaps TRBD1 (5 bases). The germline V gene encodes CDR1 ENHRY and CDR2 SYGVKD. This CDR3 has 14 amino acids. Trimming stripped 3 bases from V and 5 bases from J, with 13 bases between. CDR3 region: CAISDPGDGTEAFF. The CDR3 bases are TGTGCCATCAGTGACCCGGGGGACGGTACTGAAGCTTTCTTT.

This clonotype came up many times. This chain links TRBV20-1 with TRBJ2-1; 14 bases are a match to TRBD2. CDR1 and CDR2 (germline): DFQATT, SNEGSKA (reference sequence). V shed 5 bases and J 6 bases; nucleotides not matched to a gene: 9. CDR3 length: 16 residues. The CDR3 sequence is CSALASGLAGGNEQFF. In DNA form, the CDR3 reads TGCAGTGCTCTAGCCTCTGGACTAGCGGGAGGCAATGAGCAGTTCTTC.

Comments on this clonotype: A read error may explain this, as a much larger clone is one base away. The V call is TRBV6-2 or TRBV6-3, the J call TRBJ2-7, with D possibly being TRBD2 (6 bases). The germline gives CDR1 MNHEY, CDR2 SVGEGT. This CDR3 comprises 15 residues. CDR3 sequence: CASSYGGAGSYKQYF. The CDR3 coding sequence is TGTGCCAGCAGTTATGGCGGGGCCGGCTCCTACAAGCAGTACTTC.

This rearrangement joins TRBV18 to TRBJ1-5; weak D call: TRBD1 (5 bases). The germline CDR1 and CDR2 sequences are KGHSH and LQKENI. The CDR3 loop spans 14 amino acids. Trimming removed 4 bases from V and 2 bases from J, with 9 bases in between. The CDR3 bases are TGTGCCAGCTCACAAGACAGTGGCAATCAGCCCCAGCATTTT. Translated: CASSQDSGNQPQHF.

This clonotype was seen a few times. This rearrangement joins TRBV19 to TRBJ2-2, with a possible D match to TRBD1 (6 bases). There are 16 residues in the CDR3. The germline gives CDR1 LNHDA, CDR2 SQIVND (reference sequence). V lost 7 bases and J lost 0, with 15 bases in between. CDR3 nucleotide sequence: TGTGCCAGTATTCGGATGACAGGCGCGAACACCGGGGAGCTGTTTTTT. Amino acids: CASIRMTGANTGELFF.

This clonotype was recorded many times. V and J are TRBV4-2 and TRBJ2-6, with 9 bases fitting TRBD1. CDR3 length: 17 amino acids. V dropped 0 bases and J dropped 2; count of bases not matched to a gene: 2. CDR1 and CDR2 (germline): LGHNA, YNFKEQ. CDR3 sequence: CASSQEQGATGANVLTF. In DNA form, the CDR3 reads TGTGCCAGCAGCCAAGAACAGGGGGCGACTGGGGCCAACGTCCTGACTTTC.

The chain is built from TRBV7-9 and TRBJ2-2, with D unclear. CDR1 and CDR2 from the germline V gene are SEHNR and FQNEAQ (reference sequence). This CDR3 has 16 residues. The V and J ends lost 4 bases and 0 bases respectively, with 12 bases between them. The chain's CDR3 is CASSSPFAPNTGELFF. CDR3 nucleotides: TGTGCCAGCAGCTCCCCCTTTGCGCCGAACACCGGGGAGCTGTTTTTT.

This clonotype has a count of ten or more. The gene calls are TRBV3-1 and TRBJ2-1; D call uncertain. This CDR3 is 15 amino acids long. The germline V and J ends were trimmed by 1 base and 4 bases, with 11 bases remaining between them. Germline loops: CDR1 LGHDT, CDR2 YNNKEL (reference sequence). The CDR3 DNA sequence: TGTGCCAGCAGCCAAGTGAGGAGCCCTTACAATGAGCAGTTCTTC. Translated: CASSQVRSPYNEQFF.

The CDR3 sequence: CASSPGANEQFF. The CDR3 DNA sequence: TGTGCCAGCAGCCCGGGAGCGAATGAGCAGTTCTTC. V usage is TRBV3-1 and J usage is TRBJ2-1; tentatively, D is TRBD2 (6 bases). The ends were cut back, 4 bases at V and 7 bases at J, with 8 bases in the middle. The CDR3 has 12 residues. CDR1 is LGHDT, CDR2 YNNKEL, per germline (reference sequence).

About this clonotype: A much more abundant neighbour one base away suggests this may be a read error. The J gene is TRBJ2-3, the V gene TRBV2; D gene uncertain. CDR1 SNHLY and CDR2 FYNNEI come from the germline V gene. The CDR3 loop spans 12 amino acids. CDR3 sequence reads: CASSPTTDAQYF. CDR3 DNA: TGTGCCAGCAGCCCTACCACAGATGCGCAGTATTTT. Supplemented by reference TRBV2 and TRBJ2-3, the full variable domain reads EPEVTQTPSHQVTQMGQEVILRCVPISNHLYFYWYRQILGQKVEFLVSFYNNEISEKSEIFDDQFSVERPDGSNFTLKIRSTKLEDSAMYFCASSPTTDAQYFGPGTRLTVL.